This T cell receptor (beta chain) was captured by sequencing in a study of T cells in Graves' hyperthyroidism and ophthalmopathy. Researchers took RNA transcripts and amplified the TCR beta CDR3 regions from them. Carried out on the TCR CDR3, a first-round RT-PCR used the HTBI primer set. Via MiXCR, TCRdb re-called the multiplex PCR reads, giving one row per CDR3 protein. The table has around 620,000 distinct CDR3 sequences, approximately 15% seen once; the top ten hold 7.1%. Germline CDR1 is MNHEY and CDR2 is SMNVEV (reference sequence). The CDR3 runs to 14 residues. V lost 5 bases and J lost 2, with 12 bases in between. Many counts were recorded for this clonotype.

This chain joins TRBV27 and TRBJ1-2; the D gene is possibly TRBD1 (6 bases). Sequencing was done on a sample of blood. The receptor's source is a woman younger than 35 with Graves' ophthalmopathy. The CDR3 loop reads CASSPVDRNYGYTF. In DNA form, the CDR3 reads TGTGCCAGCAGTCCCGTGGACAGAAACTATGGCTACACCTTC.